This TCR beta chain emerged from a study of T cell responses to AZD1222 COVID-19 vaccine. Regarding the study as a whole: Nearly half of spike-specific TCRs reportedly target variant regions that are unmutated in the B.1.351 and B.1.1.7 variants.

Germline loops: CDR1 MDHEN, CDR2 SYDVKM. The CDR3 contains 14 residues. V was pared by 5 bases and J by 4 bases, with 6 bases of the junction left unmatched. As for this clone: Antigen unknown.

Measured with immunoSEQ multiplex PCR; TCRdb has only the in-frame clones, and not every one. The data show 170,000 or so clones, approximately 90% seen once. The sequencing here drew on peripheral blood, taken on day 0 of AZD1222 vaccination. The genes are TRBV28 and TRBJ2-5, with TRBD1 matching over 8 bases. This receptor was identified in an adult in good health. The chain's CDR3 is CASSPTGGIETQYF. The CDR3 coding sequence is TGTGCCAGCAGTCCCACAGGGGGTATAGAGACCCAGTACTTC.